A single sample gave rise to the 3 T cell receptor beta chains below, sequenced in a study of patients with pleural tuberculosis. TCRdb analysed the reads with MiXCR anew, one entry per CDR3 protein. The top ten hold 3.5% of the sample, which has almost 30,000 distinct CDR3 sequences, over 15% seen once. Sequenced material: peripheral blood. Receptors were obtained from a human donor with pleural tuberculosis.

In its sample, this clonotype was seen many times. This chain joins TRBV5-1 and TRBJ1-1; tentatively, D is TRBD1 (5 bases). The germline V gene has CDR1 SGHRS and CDR2 YFSETQ. The CDR3 covers 14 residues. V shed 5 bases and J shed 5 bases, with 16 bases lying between them. CDR3 region: CASSTSNRMTEAFF. As DNA, the CDR3 is TGCGCCAGCAGTACCTCCAACAGGATGACTGAAGCTTTCTTT.

Of note for this clonotype: It may be a read error: a sequence one base away is much more abundant. The V gene is TRBV29-1, the J gene TRBJ2-1; the D gene is possibly TRBD1 (6 bases). The CDR3 totals 12 residues. The germline gives CDR1 SQVTM, CDR2 ANQGSEA. For the CDR3, the DNA is TGCGGCGTAGCACAGGGTAGCAGTGAGCAGTTCTTC. It encodes CGVAQGSSEQFF.

This clonotype was found many times. V is TRBV25-1 and J is TRBJ2-7, with D perhaps given as TRBD1 or TRBD2 (5 bases each). This CDR3 spans 13 amino acids. From germline, CDR1 is MGHDK and CDR2 SYGVNS. The V end was cut by 6 bases, the J end by 2 bases, with 11 bases between. CDR3 region: CASRADTTYEQYF. CDR3 nucleotide sequence: TGTGCCAGCAGAGCGGACACCACCTACGAGCAGTACTTC.